Shown below are 11 T cell receptor beta chains from a single sample sequenced in a study of T cell changes during pregnancy in multiple sclerosis. Here immunoSEQ multiplex PCR was the method, and the copy in TCRdb shows in-frame clones only, minus some. The profile shows some 81,000 clones, around nine tenths of them singletons. The sample in question was peripheral blood, obtained before pregnancy. These receptors were collected from a female donor with multiple sclerosis, enrolled in a pregnancy study.

This chain connects TRBV6-1 to TRBJ1-2, with D possibly matching TRBD1 (5 bases). The length of the CDR3 is 14 residues. V lost 8 bases and J 4 bases, leaving 17 bases between the germline ends. Germline CDR1 and CDR2: MNHNS and SASEGT. The CDR3 DNA is TGTGCCAGCCGCGGGACCGATGAGAGCTATGGCTACACCTTC. It yields the protein CASRGTDESYGYTF.

This chain connects TRBV4-1 to TRBJ1-5; the match to TRBD1 covers 10 bases. CDR1 and CDR2 (germline): MGHRA, YSYEKL. The V segment lost 1 base and the J segment 5 bases; nucleotides outside the gene matches: 2. The CDR3 is made up of 15 amino acids. The CDR3 DNA is TGCGCCAGCAGCCAAGGGGGACAGGGGTATCAGCCCCAGCATTTT. Translation gives CASSQGGQGYQPQHF.

The chain carries TRBV30 and TRBJ1-1; 11 bases align to TRBD1. The trim removed 4 bases at V and 4 bases at J, leaving 5 bases unmatched. The CDR3 spans 14 residues. Germline V gene sequence: CDR1 GTSNPN, CDR2 SVGIG (reference sequence). CDR3 nucleotide sequence: TGTGCCTGGAAGGGACAGGGGGTTAGCACTGAAGCTTTCTTT. Protein product: CAWKGQGVSTEAFF.

This clone was observed once. The J gene is TRBJ1-1, the V gene TRBV27; tentatively, D is TRBD1 (5 bases). Trimming took off 7 bases at V and 3 bases at J, with 15 bases between the two ends. The germline V gene has CDR1 MNHEY and CDR2 SMNVEV (reference sequence). The CDR3 has 14 residues. The CDR3 DNA sequence: TGTGCCAGCACCCGGGGGAGGGGCGACACTGAAGCTTTCTTT. Its protein is CASTRGRGDTEAFF.

As regards this clone: Because the CDR3's place on the DNA is in doubt, the DNA is left out and the CDR3 is given as listed by TCRdb. The chain joins TRBV10-2 to TRBJ1-4. The CDR3 spans 14 residues, counting both ends. Germline V gene sequence: CDR1 WSHSY, CDR2 SAAADI. CDR3 in amino acids: CASGEGCRMKNCFF.

The chain links TRBV19 to TRBJ1-6; D possibly corresponds to TRBD1 (5 bases). This CDR3 has 16 residues. V dropped 4 bases and J dropped 7 bases, with 17 bases sitting between them. Germline assignment: CDR1 LNHDA and CDR2 SQIVND (reference sequence). The CDR3 here is CASSTRGQTKNSPLHF. The DNA of the CDR3 is TGTGCCAGTAGTACCCGAGGACAAACGAAGAATTCACCCCTCCACTTT.

This chain uses TRBV6-6 with TRBJ2-5; D uncertain. CDR3 length: 14 amino acids. In germline, CDR1 is MNHNY, CDR2 SVGAGI (reference sequence). V was pared by 0 bases and J by 0 bases, with 5 bases between. CDR3 nucleotide sequence: TGTGCCAGCAGTTACTCGCGCAACCAAGAGACCCAGTACTTC. Amino acids: CASSYSRNQETQYF.

The CDR3 loop reads CASTPTGLNTEAFF. DNA for the CDR3: TGTGCCAGCACCCCGACAGGTTTGAACACTGAAGCTTTCTTT. The chain joins TRBV9 to TRBJ1-1; the D gene is possibly TRBD1 (6 bases). Trimming removed 6 bases from V and 0 bases from J, with 12 bases in between. CDR1 and CDR2 from the germline V gene are SGDLS and YYNGEE. The CDR3 is 14 amino acids.

The chain joins TRBV19 to TRBJ2-2; 9 bases line up with TRBD1. V shed 7 bases, J shed 4 bases, and the junction held 7 bases outside the gene matches. Per germline, CDR1 LNHDA and CDR2 SQIVND (reference sequence). The CDR3 has 15 amino acids. DNA of the CDR3: TGTGCCAGTAAAGAACAGGGGGCGTTCACCGGGGAGCTGTTTTTT. It translates to CASKEQGAFTGELFF.

For the CDR3, the DNA is TGTGCCAGCAGCTTGGATAGGGGCGGCCCAAATTCACCCCTCCACTTT. Translated: CASSLDRGGPNSPLHF. The V call is TRBV5-4, the J call TRBJ1-6; tentatively, D is TRBD1 (5 bases). CDR3 length: 16 residues. CDR1 SGHNT and CDR2 YYREEE come from the germline V gene (reference sequence). V was shortened by 0 bases and J by 7 bases, with 14 bases between the two germline ends.

Written as DNA, the CDR3 is TGCAGCGTGACCTGGACAGGGTACGAGCAGTACTTC. Translating it yields CSVTWTGYEQYF. J is TRBJ2-7 and V is TRBV29-1; 8 bases map to TRBD1. The CDR3 totals 12 residues. Germline-derived CDR1 and CDR2 are SQVTM and ANQGSEA. The V gene end was trimmed by 6 bases and the J gene end by 4 bases; junction bases not matched to a gene: 5.